This TCR beta chain is drawn from a study of T cell repertoires in cytomegalovirus infection. The wider study: Shared public TCR beta signatures pointed to both CMV infection and a matching HLA type.

The CDR3 spans 14 residues. Trimming removed 4 bases from V and 2 bases from J; junction bases left unmatched: 3. The germline V gene has CDR1 MNHEY and CDR2 SVGEGT. TCRdb reprocessed the reads with MiXCR, giving one entry per CDR3 protein. The table lists fewer than 70,000 distinct CDR3 sequences, 25% to 30% of them singletons. Of note for this clonotype: Its specificity is unknown.

Study conclusions and caveats: In two of eight donors, the top clonotype was HLA-C-restricted CMV-specific.

This TCR derives from a human donor in good health (CMV status not recorded). Some clones in this sample may be carry-over from other donors' samples. Sequencing was performed on CD8+ T cells from cultured PBMCs, taken from culture after CMV antigen stimulation. The V call is TRBV6-2 or TRBV6-3, the J call TRBJ2-5; 8 nucleotides match TRBD1. CDR3 region: CASSWDRRQETQYF. The CDR3 nucleotides read TGTGCCAGCAGTTGGGACAGGCGTCAAGAGACCCAGTACTTC.